Sequencing of this T cell receptor (beta chain) was carried out in a study of response to subunit inactivated influenza vaccine. To note about this clonotype: No antigen is known for it.

The CDR3 consists of 17 residues. In germline, CDR1 is DFQATT, CDR2 SNEGSKA (reference sequence). After removal of 0 bases from V and 5 bases from J, the junction contained 14 bases not matched to a gene. In TCRdb, the RT-PCR reads were re-called with MiXCR into one record per CDR3 protein. The sample lists over 650,000 distinct CDR3 sequences, 15% to 20% occurring once. Points from the study as a whole: Few additional T cells are recruited per seasonal influenza vaccination, authors suggested.

The source material was PBMCs from blood, sampled 4 to 6 days after vaccination. This rearrangement joins TRBV20-1 to TRBJ2-7; TRBD2 aligns across 9 bases. This receptor was identified in a middle-aged man who received an inactivated influenza vaccine. In DNA, the CDR3 is TGCAGTGCTAGAGATTCGAGCGGGGGGTCCATTTGGGACGAGCAGTACTTC. Translating gives CSARDSSGGSIWDEQYF.